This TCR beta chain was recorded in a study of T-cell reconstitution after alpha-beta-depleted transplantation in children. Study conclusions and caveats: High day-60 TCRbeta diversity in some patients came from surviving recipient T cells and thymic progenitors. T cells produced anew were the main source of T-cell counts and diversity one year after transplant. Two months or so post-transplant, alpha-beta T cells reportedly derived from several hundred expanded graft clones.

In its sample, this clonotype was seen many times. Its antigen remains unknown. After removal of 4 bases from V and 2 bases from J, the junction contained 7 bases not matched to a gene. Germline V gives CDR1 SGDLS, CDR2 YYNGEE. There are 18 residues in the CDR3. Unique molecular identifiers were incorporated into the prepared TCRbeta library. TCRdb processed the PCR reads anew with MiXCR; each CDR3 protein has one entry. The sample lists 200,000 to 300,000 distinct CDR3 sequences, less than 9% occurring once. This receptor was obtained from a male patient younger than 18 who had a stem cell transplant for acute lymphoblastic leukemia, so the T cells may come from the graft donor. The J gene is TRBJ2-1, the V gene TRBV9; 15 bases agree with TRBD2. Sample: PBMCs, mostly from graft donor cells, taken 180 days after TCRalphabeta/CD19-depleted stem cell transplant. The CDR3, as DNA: TGTGCCAGCAGCCCGCAGGGACTAGCGGGAGGAACCTACAATGAGCAGTTCTTC. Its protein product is CASSPQGLAGGTYNEQFF. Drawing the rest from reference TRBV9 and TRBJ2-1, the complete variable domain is DSGVTQTPKHLITATGQRVTLRCSPRSGDLSVYWYQQSLDQGLQFLIQYYNGEERAKGNILERFSAQQFPDLHSELNLSSLELGDSALYFCASSPQGLAGGTYNEQFFGPGTRLTVL.